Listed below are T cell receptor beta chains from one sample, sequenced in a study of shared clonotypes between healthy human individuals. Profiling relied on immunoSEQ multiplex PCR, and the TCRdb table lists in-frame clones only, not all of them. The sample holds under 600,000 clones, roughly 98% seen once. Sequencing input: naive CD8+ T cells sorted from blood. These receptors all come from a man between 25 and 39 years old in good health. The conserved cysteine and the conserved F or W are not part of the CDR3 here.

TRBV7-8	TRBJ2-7	ASTHGLDYEQY
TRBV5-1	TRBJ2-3	ASSLEGVSTDTQY
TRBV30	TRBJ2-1	AWSRSGQGDEQF
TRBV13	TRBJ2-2	ASSLLSNTGELF
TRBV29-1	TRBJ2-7	SVETGSSYEQY
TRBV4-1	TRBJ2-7	ASSQAPGGQGYEQY
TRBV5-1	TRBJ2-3	ASSLLAADTQY
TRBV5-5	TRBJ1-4	ASSADRGREKLF
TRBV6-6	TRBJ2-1	ASSYRTGEQF
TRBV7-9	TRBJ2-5	ASSSTGAGEETQY
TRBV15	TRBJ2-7	ATSIGPLGSYEQY
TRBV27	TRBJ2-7	ASSFAGEQY
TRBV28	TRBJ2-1	ASSRPGLADYNEQF
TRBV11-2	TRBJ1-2	ASSHWTGMGYT
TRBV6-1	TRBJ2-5	ASSEARQGWTPSY
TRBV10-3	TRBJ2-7	AIREGWGYEQY
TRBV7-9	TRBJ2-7	ASSPGQADEQY